This TCR beta chain was found in a study of human T cells and chemical hapten exposure. Looking at the study overall: Upper-back patch tests with 0.01% DPC were read at 6 days. The study traced per-sample TCR yield variation mainly to small differences in pooled library volumes. The patient population, which was mostly female, had alopecia areata, totalis or universalis.

TCRdb re-called the RACE reads with MiXCR, one entry per CDR3 protein. The sample has 65,000 to 95,000 distinct CDR3 sequences; 12% are singletons. Noted time point: patch test 1, 2 weeks after DPC sensitization. Described treatment: therapeutic diphenylcyclopropenone sensitization with weekly scalp DPC. Between the trimmed V and J ends, which lost 0 bases and 2 bases, there was a span of 14 bases. The CDR3 totals 18 residues. Looked up from germline, CDR1 is LGHDT and CDR2 is YNNKEL (reference sequence). This receptor was taken from a woman aged 60-75 years with alopecia areata. Some clones in this sample may be carry-over from other donors' samples. Sequences were derived from whole blood, sampled in connection with sensitization to the hapten diphenylcyclopropenone (DPC). The rearrangement uses TRBV3-1 and TRBJ2-6; the D is unclear. As DNA, the CDR3 is TGTGCCAGCAGCCAAGATCCTGGCGGACGGACTGGGGCCAACGTCCTGACTTTC. Translation gives CASSQDPGGRTGANVLTF.